This TCR beta chain was obtained from a study of T-cell reconstitution after alpha-beta-depleted transplantation in children. Study results and limitations: Roughly two months post-transplant, alpha-beta T cells reportedly originated from several hundred graft clones that had expanded. For some patients, TCRbeta diversity was high at day 60 because of recipient T cells and thymic progenitors that survived. When one year had passed after transplant, most T-cell counts and diversity came from newly produced T cells.

This clonotype occurred many times. Antigen unknown. The TCRbeta library incorporated unique molecular identifiers. TCRdb re-called the PCR reads through MiXCR, storing one row per CDR3 protein. The repertoire holds fewer than 700,000 distinct CDR3 sequences, roughly 13% seen once, with 2% to 2.5% in the top ten. Deletions cut 4 bases from V and 2 bases from J, with 15 bases between. Germline V gives CDR1 MNHNS, CDR2 SASEGT. This CDR3 comprises 15 residues. The rearrangement joins TRBV6-1 to TRBJ2-7; maybe TRBD2 (7 bases). The specimen was PBMCs, mostly from graft donor cells, collected 360 days after TCRalphabeta/CD19-depleted stem cell transplant. This TCR came from a male patient aged 10-17 years who had a stem cell transplant for acute myeloid leukemia, so the T cells may come from the graft donor. The CDR3 bases are TGTGCCAGCAGTGTATTCAGGGGAGGGGCCTACGAGCAGTACTTC. Its protein is CASSVFRGGAYEQYF.